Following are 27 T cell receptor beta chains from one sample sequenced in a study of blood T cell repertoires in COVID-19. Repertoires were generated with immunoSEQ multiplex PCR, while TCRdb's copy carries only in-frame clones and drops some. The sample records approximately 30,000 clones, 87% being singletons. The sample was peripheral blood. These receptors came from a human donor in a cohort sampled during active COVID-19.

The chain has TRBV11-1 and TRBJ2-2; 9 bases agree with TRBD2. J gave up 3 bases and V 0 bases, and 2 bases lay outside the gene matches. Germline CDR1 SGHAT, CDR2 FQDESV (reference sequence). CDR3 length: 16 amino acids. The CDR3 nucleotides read TGTGCCAGCAGCTTAGCACTAGCGGGTCACACCGGGGAGCTGTTTTTT. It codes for CASSLALAGHTGELFF.

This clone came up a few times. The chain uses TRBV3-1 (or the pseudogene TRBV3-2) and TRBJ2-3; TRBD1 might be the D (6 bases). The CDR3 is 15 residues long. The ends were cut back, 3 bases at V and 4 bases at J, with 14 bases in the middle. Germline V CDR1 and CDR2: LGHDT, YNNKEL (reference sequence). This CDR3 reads CASSHPVEGADTQYF. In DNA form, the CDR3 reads TGTGCCAGCAGCCACCCCGTAGAGGGGGCAGATACGCAGTATTTT.

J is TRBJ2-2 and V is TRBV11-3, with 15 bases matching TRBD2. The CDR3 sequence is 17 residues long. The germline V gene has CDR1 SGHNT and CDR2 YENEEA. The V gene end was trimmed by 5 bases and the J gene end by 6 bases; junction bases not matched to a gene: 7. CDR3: CASSRRTSGGAPGELFF. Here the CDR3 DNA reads TGTGCCAGCAGCCGTCGGACTAGCGGGGGGGCGCCCGGGGAGCTGTTTTTT. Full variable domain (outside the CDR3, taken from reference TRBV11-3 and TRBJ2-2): EAGVVQSPRYKIIEKKQPVAFWCNPISGHNTLYWYLQNLGQGPELLIRYENEEAVDDSQLPKDRFSAERLKGVDSTLKIQPAELGDSAVYLCASSRRTSGGAPGELFFGEGSRLTVL.

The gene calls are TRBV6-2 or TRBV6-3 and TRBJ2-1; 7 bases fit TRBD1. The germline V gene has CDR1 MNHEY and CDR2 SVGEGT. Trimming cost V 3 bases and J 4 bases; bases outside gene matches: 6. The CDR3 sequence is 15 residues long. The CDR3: CASSYTGADYNEQFF. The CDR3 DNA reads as TGTGCCAGCAGTTATACAGGGGCCGATTACAATGAGCAGTTCTTC.

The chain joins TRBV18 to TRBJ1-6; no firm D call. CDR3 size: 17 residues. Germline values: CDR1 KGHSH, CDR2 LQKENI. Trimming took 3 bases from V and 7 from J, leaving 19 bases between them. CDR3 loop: CASSPLGGRGGNSPLHF. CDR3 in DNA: TGTGCCAGCTCACCCTTAGGTGGGAGAGGTGGGAATTCACCCCTCCACTTT.

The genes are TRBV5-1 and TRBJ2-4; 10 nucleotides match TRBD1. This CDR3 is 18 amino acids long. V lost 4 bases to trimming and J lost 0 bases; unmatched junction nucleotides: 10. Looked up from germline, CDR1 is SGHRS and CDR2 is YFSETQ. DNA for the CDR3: TGCGCCAGCAGCACCGGGACAGGGGCTTTTTTAGCCAAAAACATTCAGTACTTC. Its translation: CASSTGTGAFLAKNIQYF.

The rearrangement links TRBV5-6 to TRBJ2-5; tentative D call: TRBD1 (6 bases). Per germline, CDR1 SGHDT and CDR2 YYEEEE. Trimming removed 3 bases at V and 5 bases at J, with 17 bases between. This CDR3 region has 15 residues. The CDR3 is CASSWEQGSAETQYF. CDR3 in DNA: TGTGCCAGCAGCTGGGAACAGGGATCCGCCGAGACCCAGTACTTC.

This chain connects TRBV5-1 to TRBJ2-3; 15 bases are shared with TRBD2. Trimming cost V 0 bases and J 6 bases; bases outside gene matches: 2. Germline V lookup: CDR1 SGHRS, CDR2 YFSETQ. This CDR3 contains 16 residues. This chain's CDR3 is CASSLGTSGGADTQYF. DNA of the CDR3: TGCGCCAGCAGCTTGGGGACTAGCGGGGGGGCGGATACGCAGTATTTT. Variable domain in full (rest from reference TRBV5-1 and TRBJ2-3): KAGVTQTPRYLIKTRGQQVTLSCSPISGHRSVSWYQQTPGQGLQFLFEYFSETQRNKGNFPGRFSGRQFSNSRSEMNVSTLELGDSALYLCASSLGTSGGADTQYFGPGTRLTVL.

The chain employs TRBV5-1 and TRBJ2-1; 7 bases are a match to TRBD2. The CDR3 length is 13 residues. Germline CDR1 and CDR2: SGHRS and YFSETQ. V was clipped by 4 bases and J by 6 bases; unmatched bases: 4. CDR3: CASSLGGTNEQFF. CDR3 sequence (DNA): TGCGCCAGCAGCCTCGGGGGGACCAATGAGCAGTTCTTC.

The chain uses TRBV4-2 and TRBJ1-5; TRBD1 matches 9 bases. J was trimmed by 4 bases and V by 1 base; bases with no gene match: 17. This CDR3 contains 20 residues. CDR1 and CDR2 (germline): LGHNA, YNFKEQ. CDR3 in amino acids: CASSQVDRGWASVANQPQHF. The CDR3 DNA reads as TGTGCCAGCAGCCAAGTTGACAGGGGGTGGGCGAGTGTAGCTAATCAGCCCCAGCATTTT.

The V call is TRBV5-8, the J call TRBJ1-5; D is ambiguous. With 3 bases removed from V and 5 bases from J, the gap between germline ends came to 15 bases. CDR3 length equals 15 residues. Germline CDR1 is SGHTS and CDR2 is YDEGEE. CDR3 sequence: CASSSRGSWDQPQHF. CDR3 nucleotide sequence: TGTGCCAGCAGCTCTCGGGGATCTTGGGATCAGCCCCAGCATTTT.

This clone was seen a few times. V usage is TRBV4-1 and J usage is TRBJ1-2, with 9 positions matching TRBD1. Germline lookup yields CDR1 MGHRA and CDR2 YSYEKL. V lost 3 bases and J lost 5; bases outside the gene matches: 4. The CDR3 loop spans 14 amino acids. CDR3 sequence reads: CASSHGQGPYGYTF. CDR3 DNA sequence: TGCGCCAGCAGCCATGGACAGGGGCCATATGGCTACACCTTC.

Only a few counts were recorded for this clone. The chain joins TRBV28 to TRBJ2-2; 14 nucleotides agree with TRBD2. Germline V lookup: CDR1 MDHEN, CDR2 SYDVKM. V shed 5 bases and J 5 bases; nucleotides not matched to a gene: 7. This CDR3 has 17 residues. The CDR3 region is CASSGRLAGGQTGELFF. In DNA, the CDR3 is TGTGCCAGCAGTGGCAGACTAGCGGGAGGGCAAACCGGGGAGCTGTTTTTT.

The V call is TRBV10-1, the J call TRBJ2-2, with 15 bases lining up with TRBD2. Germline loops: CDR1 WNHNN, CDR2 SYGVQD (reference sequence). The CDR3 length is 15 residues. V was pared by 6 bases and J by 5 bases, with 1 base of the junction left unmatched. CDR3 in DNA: TGCGCCAGCAGCGGGACTAGCGGGGGGACCGGGGAGCTGTTTTTT. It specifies CASSGTSGGTGELFF.

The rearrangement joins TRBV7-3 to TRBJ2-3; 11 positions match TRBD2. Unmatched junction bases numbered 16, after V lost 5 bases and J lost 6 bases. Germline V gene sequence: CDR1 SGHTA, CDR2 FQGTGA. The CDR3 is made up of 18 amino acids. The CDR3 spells CASSPGGLAGGWADTQYF. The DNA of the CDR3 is TGTGCCAGCAGCCCGGGGGGGCTAGCGGGGGGCTGGGCGGATACGCAGTATTTT. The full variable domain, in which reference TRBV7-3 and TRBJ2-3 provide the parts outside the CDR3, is GAGVSQTPSNKVTEKGKYVELRCDPISGHTALYWYRQSLGQGPEFLIYFQGTGAADDSGLPNDRFFAVRPEGSVSTLKIQRTERGDSAVYLCASSPGGLAGGWADTQYFGPGTRLTVL.

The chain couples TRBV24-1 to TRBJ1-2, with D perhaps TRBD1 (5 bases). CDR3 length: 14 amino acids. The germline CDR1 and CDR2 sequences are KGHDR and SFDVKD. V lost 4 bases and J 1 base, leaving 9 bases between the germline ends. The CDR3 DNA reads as TGTGCCACCAGTGAAGCAGGGTATAACTATGGCTACACCTTC. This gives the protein CATSEAGYNYGYTF.

The CDR3 here is CASSNPGTGATGELFF. Here the CDR3 DNA reads TGTGCCAGCAGTAACCCCGGGACAGGGGCCACCGGGGAGCTGTTTTTT. This chain connects TRBV5-4 to TRBJ2-2, with 10 bases lining up with TRBD1. V was clipped by 5 bases and J by 4 bases; unmatched bases: 8. The germline V gene has CDR1 SGHNT and CDR2 YYREEE (reference sequence). The CDR3 covers 16 residues.

The CDR3 loop is CASSYPGQDGYTF. The CDR3 coding sequence is TGTGCCAGCAGTTACCCTGGGCAAGATGGCTACACCTTC. The chain couples TRBV6-5 to TRBJ1-2; no clear D. The germline gives CDR1 MNHEY, CDR2 SVGAGI. The CDR3 has 13 residues. V lost 2 bases and J lost 6, with 10 bases in between.

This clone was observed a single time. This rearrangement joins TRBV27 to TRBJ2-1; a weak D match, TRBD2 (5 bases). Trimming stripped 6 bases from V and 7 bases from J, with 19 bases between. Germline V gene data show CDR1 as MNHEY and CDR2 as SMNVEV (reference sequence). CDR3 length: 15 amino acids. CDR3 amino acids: CASRISVIERNEQFF. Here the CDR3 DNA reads TGTGCCAGCAGAATTAGCGTGATTGAAAGAAATGAGCAGTTCTTC.

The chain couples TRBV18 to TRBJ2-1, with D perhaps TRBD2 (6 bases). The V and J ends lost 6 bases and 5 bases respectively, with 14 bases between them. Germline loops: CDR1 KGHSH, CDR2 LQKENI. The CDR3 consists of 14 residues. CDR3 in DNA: TGTGCCAGCTCCCCTCAGGAGGGAAACAATGAGCAGTTCTTC. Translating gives CASSPQEGNNEQFF.

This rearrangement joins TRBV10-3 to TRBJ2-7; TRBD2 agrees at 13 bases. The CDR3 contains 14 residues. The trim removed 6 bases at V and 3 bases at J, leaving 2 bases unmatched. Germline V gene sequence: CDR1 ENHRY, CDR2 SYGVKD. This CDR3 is CAIRGTSGVYEQYF. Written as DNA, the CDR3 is TGTGCCATCAGAGGGACTAGCGGGGTCTACGAGCAGTACTTC.

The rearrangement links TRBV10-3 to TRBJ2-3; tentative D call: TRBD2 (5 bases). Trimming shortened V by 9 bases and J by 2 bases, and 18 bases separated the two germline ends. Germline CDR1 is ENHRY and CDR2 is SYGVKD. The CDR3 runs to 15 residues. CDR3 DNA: TGTGCCATGGCGGGCAGTACCATCAACACAGATACGCAGTATTTT. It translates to CAMAGSTINTDTQYF.

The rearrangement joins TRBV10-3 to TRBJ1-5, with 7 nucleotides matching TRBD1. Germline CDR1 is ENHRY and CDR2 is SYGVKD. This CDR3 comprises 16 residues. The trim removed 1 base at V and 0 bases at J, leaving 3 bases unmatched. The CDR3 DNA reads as TGTGCCATCAGTGAGTGGGACAGAGATAGCAATCAGCCCCAGCATTTT. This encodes CAISEWDRDSNQPQHF.

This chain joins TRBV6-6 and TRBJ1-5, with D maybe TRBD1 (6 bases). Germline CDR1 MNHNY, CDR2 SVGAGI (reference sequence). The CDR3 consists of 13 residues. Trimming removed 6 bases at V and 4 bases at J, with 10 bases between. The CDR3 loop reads CASRLQGNQPQHF. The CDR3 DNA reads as TGTGCCAGCAGGCTACAGGGAAATCAGCCCCAGCATTTT.

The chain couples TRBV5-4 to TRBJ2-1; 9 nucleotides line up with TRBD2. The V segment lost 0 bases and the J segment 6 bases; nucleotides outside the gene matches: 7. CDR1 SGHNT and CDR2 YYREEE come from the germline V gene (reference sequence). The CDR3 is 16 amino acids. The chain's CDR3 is CASSLGGTSFLNEQFF. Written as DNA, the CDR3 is TGTGCCAGCAGCTTGGGCGGGACTAGCTTCCTCAATGAGCAGTTCTTC.

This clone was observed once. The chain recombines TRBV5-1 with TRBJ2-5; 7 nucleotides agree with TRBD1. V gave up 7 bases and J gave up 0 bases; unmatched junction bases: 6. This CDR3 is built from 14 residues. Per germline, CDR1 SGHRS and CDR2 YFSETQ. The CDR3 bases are TGCGCCAGCCGCCGACAGGGCAACCAAGAGACCCAGTACTTC. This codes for CASRRQGNQETQYF. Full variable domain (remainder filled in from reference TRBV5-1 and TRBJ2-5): KAGVTQTPRYLIKTRGQQVTLSCSPISGHRSVSWYQQTPGQGLQFLFEYFSETQRNKGNFPGRFSGRQFSNSRSEMNVSTLELGDSALYLCASRRQGNQETQYFGPGTRLLVL.

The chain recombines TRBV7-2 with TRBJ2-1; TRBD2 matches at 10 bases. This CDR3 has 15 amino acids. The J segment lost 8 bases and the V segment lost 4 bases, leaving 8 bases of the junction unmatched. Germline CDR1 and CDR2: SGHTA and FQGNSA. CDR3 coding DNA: TGTGCCAGCAGCTCCCCTAGCGGGAGAAGCCATGAGCAGTTCTTC. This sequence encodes CASSSPSGRSHEQFF.